This T cell receptor (beta chain) was identified in a study of human T cells and chemical hapten exposure. In the study overall: Researchers reported sensitizing a 2 cm by 2 cm upper inner arm skin site with 2% DPC. There were per-sample TCR yield variations, arising mainly from small pooled library volume differences.

Germline values: CDR1 SGHTA, CDR2 FQGNSA. Trimming pared 5 bases from V and 6 bases from J, leaving 17 bases between. This CDR3 comprises 15 residues. Attachment of unique molecular identifiers to individual cDNA molecules was performed in the library. MiXCR was run by TCRdb on the RACE reads, yielding one entry per CDR3 protein. The table shows around 42,000 distinct CDR3 sequences, with 9.5% to 10% occurring only once. Time point meaning: patch test 2, 6 weeks after DPC sensitization. Stated treatment: therapeutic diphenylcyclopropenone sensitization with weekly scalp DPC. Total RNA extraction was carried out from unfractionated whole blood.

The chain combines TRBV7-2 with TRBJ2-4, with D maybe TRBD1 (6 bases). The sample was whole blood, taken in connection with sensitization to the hapten diphenylcyclopropenone (DPC). This clonotype originated in a woman in her 30s with alopecia areata. Some clones in this sample may be carry-over from other donors' samples. The CDR3 sequence: CASSRMQGPINIQYF. In DNA form, the CDR3 reads TGTGCCAGCAGCCGGATGCAGGGGCCTATAAACATTCAGTACTTC.